These 31 T cell receptor beta chains were sequenced from one sample in a study of cytomegalovirus exposure and HLA in healthy donors (dated by TCRdb to between 2016 and 2019). Libraries came from the immunoSEQ multiplex PCR assay. For the multiplex PCR, a mixture combining 60 forward primers for TCR Vbeta segments and 13 reverse primers for TCR Jbeta segments was used. Sourced from immuneACCESS, this table was stored by TCRdb with only in-frame sequences that have V and J called. A share of the clones is absent; for the studies checked, an unresolved V gene accounts for under half, and the remainder has no known explanation. This sample has fewer than 200,000 clones in its table, and around 85% of those were observed once. Together, the top ten hold 1.9% of the sample. Sequencing was done on a sample of PBMCs. The receptors here all came from a human donor in good health.

This clone is judged medium-sized. The V gene is TRBV6-4, the J gene TRBJ2-2; possibly TRBD2 for D (6 bases). The CDR3 spans 15 residues. Deletions cut 4 bases from V and 8 bases from J, with 17 bases between. CDR1 and CDR2 (germline): MRHNA, SNTAGT. The CDR3 is CASSASGGEMGELFF. CDR3 nucleotide sequence: TGTGCCAGCAGTGCTTCGGGCGGGGAGATGGGGGAGCTGTTTTTT.

V gene TRBV19 combines with J gene TRBJ1-5; D is perhaps TRBD1 (5 bases). CDR1 LNHDA and CDR2 SQIVND come from the germline V gene (reference sequence). Trimming pared 5 bases from V and 0 bases from J, leaving 11 bases between. The CDR3 loop spans 15 amino acids. The CDR3 DNA reads as TGTGCCAGTAGTTCAGGACAATATAGCAATCAGCCCCAGCATTTT. Its protein is CASSSGQYSNQPQHF.

V gene TRBV6-4 combines with J gene TRBJ1-2; TRBD1 matches 8 bases. Looked up from germline, CDR1 is MRHNA and CDR2 is SNTAGT. The CDR3 covers 13 residues. V trimming: 0 bases; J trimming: 8 bases; junction bases outside the gene matches: 2. CDR3 in amino acids: CASSDSTGEGYTF. The CDR3 DNA is TGTGCCAGCAGTGACTCGACAGGGGAAGGCTACACCTTC.

The chain employs TRBV7-9 and TRBJ2-5; 8 bases are shared with TRBD1. V trimming: 5 bases; J trimming: 4 bases; junction bases outside the gene matches: 6. The CDR3 sequence is 14 residues long. The germline V gene has CDR1 SEHNR and CDR2 FQNEAQ (reference sequence). CDR3 loop: CASSPGQGRETQYF. Here the CDR3 DNA reads TGTGCCAGCAGCCCAGGACAGGGACGAGAGACCCAGTACTTC.

The chain recombines TRBV6-4 with TRBJ2-1; 7 positions match TRBD2. CDR3 length: 14 amino acids. The V gene's germline CDR1 is MRHNA and CDR2 SNTAGT. Germline trimming cut 2 bases from V and 3 bases from J; bases unmatched to any gene: 1. This CDR3 reads CASSDGGDYNEQFF. The CDR3 DNA reads as TGTGCCAGCAGTGACGGGGGGGACTACAATGAGCAGTTCTTC.

The chain is built from TRBV5-1 and TRBJ1-4, with TRBD1 as a possible D gene (6 bases). V lost 0 bases, J lost 3 bases, and 15 bases lay in between. This CDR3 contains 17 residues. CDR1 is SGHRS and CDR2 is YFSETQ in the germline V gene. The CDR3 protein is CASSLEAQGRANEKLFF. The CDR3 DNA sequence: TGCGCCAGCAGCTTGGAGGCCCAGGGGAGAGCTAATGAAAAACTGTTTTTT.

Comments on this clone: Other DNA variants within this sample encode the same CDR3. CDR3 DNA sequence: TGTGCCAGCAGCTTAGGGGGAGGCGAGCAGTACTTC. Protein sequence: CASSLGGGEQYF. The V and J genes are TRBV7-9 and TRBJ2-7, with D possibly matching TRBD2 (6 bases). V was shortened by 1 base and J by 6 bases, with 7 bases between the two germline ends. There are 12 residues in the CDR3. The germline CDR1 and CDR2 sequences are SEHNR and FQNEAQ (reference sequence).

This chain connects TRBV27 to TRBJ2-1; the D gene is possibly TRBD1 (5 bases). CDR1 and CDR2 from the germline V gene are MNHEY and SMNVEV (reference sequence). V lost 4 bases and J 9 bases, leaving 16 bases between the germline ends. The CDR3 covers 14 residues. The CDR3 DNA follows: TGTGCCAGCAGTTCTCCCCTCGCAGGGCGTGAGCAGTTCTTC. This translates into CASSSPLAGREQFF.

This chain connects TRBV7-9 to TRBJ1-4; 8 nucleotides match TRBD1. Germline V lookup: CDR1 SEHNR, CDR2 FQNEAQ (reference sequence). J lost 7 bases, V lost 5 bases, and 9 bases had no gene match. This CDR3 region has 15 residues. CDR3 DNA: TGTGCCAGCAGCGCCGGACAGGGAGGCGGTGAAAAACTGTTTTTT. Translation: CASSAGQGGGEKLFF.

The chain employs TRBV7-3 and TRBJ2-1; 10 bases line up with TRBD2. The CDR3 is 15 residues long. Germline V gene lookup returns CDR1 SGHTA and CDR2 FQGTGA. Losses at the gene ends were 5 bases for V and 3 bases for J; bases not matched to a gene: 4. CDR3 in DNA: TGTGCCAGCAGCCTGCTAGCGGGGGACTACAATGAGCAGTTCTTC. The encoded protein is CASSLLAGDYNEQFF.

V is TRBV4-2 and J is TRBJ1-4; 7 bases map to TRBD1. The CDR3 loop spans 17 amino acids. With V trimmed by 1 base and J by 0 bases, 5 bases remained unmatched. CDR1 and CDR2 from the germline V gene are LGHNA and YNFKEQ. The chain's CDR3 is CASSQGGQGATNEKLFF. CDR3 bases: TGTGCCAGCAGCCAAGGTGGGCAGGGGGCAACTAATGAAAAACTGTTTTTT.

V is TRBV19 and J is TRBJ2-1, with 7 bases lining up with TRBD2. The V gene's germline CDR1 is LNHDA and CDR2 SQIVND (reference sequence). The CDR3 contains 15 residues. After removal of 5 bases from V and 16 bases from J, the junction contained 20 bases not matched to a gene. The CDR3, as DNA: TGTGCCAGTAGTTTCCAAGTTTCTAGCCGGGGGGATATATTCTTC. It specifies CASSFQVSSRGDIFF. Based on the CDR3 plus reference TRBV19 and TRBJ2-1, the full variable domain is DGGITQSPKYLFRKEGQNVTLSCEQNLNHDAMYWYRQDPGQGLRLIYYSQIVNDFQKGDIAEGYSVSREKKESFPLTVTSAQKNPTAFYLCASSFQVSSRGDIFFGPGTRLTVL.

The chain carries TRBV18 and TRBJ1-6; D remains unclear. V was cut by 3 bases and J by 12 bases, with 15 bases left in between. CDR1 and CDR2 (germline): KGHSH, LQKENI. This CDR3 has 14 amino acids. The CDR3 reads CASSPQPAVGPLHF. DNA of the CDR3: TGTGCCAGCTCACCCCAGCCAGCGGTAGGACCCCTCCACTTT.

V usage is TRBV4-1 and J usage is TRBJ1-1; D remains ambiguous. V lost 1 base and J lost 3, with 15 bases in between. The CDR3 contains 16 residues. Per germline, CDR1 MGHRA and CDR2 YSYEKL. In DNA form, the CDR3 reads TGCGCCAGCAGCCAAGTAAATCTATTATCTTACACTGAAGCTTTCTTT. The encoded protein is CASSQVNLLSYTEAFF.

The table lists this clone with a few counts. The chain is built from TRBV6-5 and TRBJ1-4; D remains unclear. V was pared by 2 bases and J by 10 bases, with 17 bases between. Per the germline V gene, CDR1 is MNHEY and CDR2 is SVGAGI. This CDR3 has 15 residues. CDR3 nucleotide sequence: TGTGCCAGCAGTTACAAACGTGATCTGGCAGGAAAACTGTTTTTT. Amino acids: CASSYKRDLAGKLFF.

The chain joins TRBV21-1 to TRBJ1-5; the table's D call of TRBD1 was not tested on the DNA. TRBV21-1 is designated a pseudogene. The CDR3 runs to 15 residues. The CDR3: CASTKLPQGNQPQHF. Here the CDR3 DNA reads TGTGCCAGCACCAAACTACCACAGGGGAATCAGCCCCAGCATTTT.

The chain uses TRBV5-1 and TRBJ1-2, with 7 bases lining up with TRBD1. Trimming at V came to 5 bases and at J to 4 bases, leaving 8 bases not matched to a gene. This CDR3 is built from 14 residues. Germline V lookup: CDR1 SGHRS, CDR2 YFSETQ. DNA for the CDR3: TGCGCCAGCAGTTCTACAGGGGATTCCTATGGCTACACCTTC. Amino acid sequence: CASSSTGDSYGYTF. The full variable domain, its missing parts supplied by reference TRBV5-1 and TRBJ1-2, is KAGVTQTPRYLIKTRGQQVTLSCSPISGHRSVSWYQQTPGQGLQFLFEYFSETQRNKGNFPGRFSGRQFSNSRSEMNVSTLELGDSALYLCASSSTGDSYGYTFGSGTRLTVV.

The V and J genes are TRBV27 and TRBJ1-2, with 8 bases identical to TRBD1. Trimming at V came to 5 bases and at J to 5 bases, leaving 10 bases not matched to a gene. The CDR3 covers 15 residues. Germline CDR1 reads MNHEY; CDR2 reads SMNVEV (reference sequence). The CDR3: CASSPENRGGYGYTF. The CDR3 bases are TGTGCCAGCAGTCCGGAAAACAGGGGGGGATATGGCTACACCTTC.

The rearrangement links TRBV27 to TRBJ1-2; 8 bases align to TRBD1. Germline values: CDR1 MNHEY, CDR2 SMNVEV (reference sequence). The CDR3 is 16 residues long. V trimming: 0 bases; J trimming: 8 bases; junction bases outside the gene matches: 11. The chain's CDR3 is CASSLSSGQGGGGYTF. CDR3 in DNA: TGTGCCAGCAGTTTATCGTCAGGACAGGGCGGTGGAGGCTACACCTTC.

This clone appeared a few times. This chain connects TRBV18 to TRBJ2-1, with a tentative D call TRBD2 (5 bases). From germline, CDR1 is KGHSH and CDR2 LQKENI. This CDR3 has 12 amino acids. Trimming took 4 bases from V and 10 from J, leaving 11 bases between them. The CDR3: CASSLDSGEQFF. The CDR3 DNA is TGTGCCAGCTCACTGGACTCTGGGGAGCAGTTCTTC. Combining the CDR3 with reference TRBV18 and TRBJ2-1 gives the whole variable domain NAGVMQNPRHLVRRRGQEARLRCSPMKGHSHVYWYRQLPEEGLKFMVYLQKENIIDESGMPKERFSAEFPKEGPSILRIQQVVRGDSAAYFCASSLDSGEQFFGPGTRLTVL.

Remarks on this clone: Different DNA sequences within this sample yield the same CDR3. The chain links TRBV9 to TRBJ1-1; D unclear. Germline CDR1 is SGDLS and CDR2 is YYNGEE. The CDR3 is 14 amino acids. Trimming took 0 bases from V and 3 from J, leaving 9 bases between them. The CDR3 spells CASSVGAGDTEAFF. Written as DNA, the CDR3 is TGTGCCAGCAGCGTAGGGGCAGGTGACACTGAAGCTTTCTTT.

The chain recombines TRBV16 with TRBJ1-5; the D gene is possibly TRBD1 (5 bases). The CDR3 sequence is 14 residues long. V was trimmed by 6 bases and J by 5 bases, leaving 14 bases between them. Per germline, CDR1 KGHSY and CDR2 FQNENV. For the CDR3, the DNA is TGTGCCAGCAGTTCTAGGGGTTTCGATCAGCCCCAGCATTTT. This sequence encodes CASSSRGFDQPQHF.

The gene calls are TRBV7-2 and TRBJ2-7, with TRBD1 identical over 7 bases. This CDR3 is built from 15 residues. Germline lookup yields CDR1 SGHTA and CDR2 FQGNSA. The V segment lost 1 base and the J segment 4 bases; nucleotides outside the gene matches: 7. This CDR3 is CASSLGNRGSYEQYF. DNA of the CDR3: TGTGCCAGCAGCTTAGGGAACAGGGGTTCATACGAGCAGTACTTC.

This clone has just a few counts. This chain uses TRBV5-1 with TRBJ2-3; 9 bases line up with TRBD1. CDR3 length equals 16 residues. The trim removed 1 base at V and 4 bases at J, leaving 7 bases unmatched. Germline V gene sequence: CDR1 SGHRS, CDR2 YFSETQ. The CDR3 DNA is TGCGCCAGCAGCTTGACCGGGACAGGGACTCCAGATACGCAGTATTTT. Its protein product is CASSLTGTGTPDTQYF.

The CDR3: CASSPEGRASYNEQFF. The DNA of the CDR3 is TGTGCCAGCAGCCCGGAGGGCCGGGCCTCCTACAATGAGCAGTTCTTC. V usage is TRBV5-6 and J usage is TRBJ2-1; weak D call: TRBD2 (6 bases). Germline lookup yields CDR1 SGHDT and CDR2 YYEEEE. The CDR3 has 16 amino acids. The V and J ends lost 4 bases and 0 bases respectively, with 14 bases between them.

The chain has TRBV5-1 and TRBJ2-5; 8 positions agree with TRBD2. This CDR3 region has 14 residues. Germline loops: CDR1 SGHRS, CDR2 YFSETQ. V shed 4 bases, J shed 5 bases, and the junction held 7 bases outside the gene matches. This chain's CDR3 is CASSAAGAGETQYF. CDR3 coding DNA: TGCGCCAGCAGCGCAGCGGGGGCCGGGGAGACCCAGTACTTC.

This chain joins TRBV11-2 and TRBJ2-1; 8 bases are a match to TRBD1. CDR3 length: 15 residues. V shed 6 bases and J 9 bases; nucleotides not matched to a gene: 13. Germline CDR1 SGHAT, CDR2 FQNNGV. The CDR3 region has the DNA TGTGCCAGCAGAAAGCGACAGGGGAGAGCGGGTGAGCAGTTCTTC. It yields the protein CASRKRQGRAGEQFF.

The chain uses TRBV6-5 and TRBJ2-7; 12 positions match TRBD2. The CDR3 contains 14 residues. J gave up 5 bases and V 5 bases, and 4 bases lay outside the gene matches. Germline V gene sequence: CDR1 MNHEY, CDR2 SVGAGI. DNA for the CDR3: TGTGCCAGCAGTACGACTAGCGGGGGCAACGAGCAGTACTTC. Translated: CASSTTSGGNEQYF.

The chain combines TRBV18 with TRBJ2-3; D possibly corresponds to TRBD2 (6 bases). Germline V CDR1 and CDR2: KGHSH, LQKENI. The CDR3 runs to 17 residues. The V end lost 3 bases, the J end lost 0 bases, and 16 bases lay between the germline ends. CDR3 region: CASSPKGLTTSTDTQYF. CDR3 sequence (DNA): TGTGCCAGCTCACCGAAGGGACTTACGACTAGCACAGATACGCAGTATTTT.

The chain joins TRBV19 to TRBJ1-4; weak D call: TRBD1 (5 bases). The CDR3 length is 15 residues. Germline values: CDR1 LNHDA, CDR2 SQIVND (reference sequence). Trimming pared 4 bases from V and 0 bases from J, leaving 9 bases between. CDR3 region: CASSTGIATNEKLFF. The CDR3 region has the DNA TGTGCCAGTAGTACAGGGATTGCAACTAATGAAAAACTGTTTTTT.

The V call is TRBV18, the J call TRBJ2-3, with D hard to call. The CDR3 spans 13 residues. Germline CDR1 and CDR2: KGHSH and LQKENI. Trimming stripped 6 bases from V and 6 bases from J, with 13 bases between. The CDR3: CASSTTTGDTQYF. For the CDR3, the DNA is TGTGCCAGCTCCACGACCACCGGGGATACGCAGTATTTT.